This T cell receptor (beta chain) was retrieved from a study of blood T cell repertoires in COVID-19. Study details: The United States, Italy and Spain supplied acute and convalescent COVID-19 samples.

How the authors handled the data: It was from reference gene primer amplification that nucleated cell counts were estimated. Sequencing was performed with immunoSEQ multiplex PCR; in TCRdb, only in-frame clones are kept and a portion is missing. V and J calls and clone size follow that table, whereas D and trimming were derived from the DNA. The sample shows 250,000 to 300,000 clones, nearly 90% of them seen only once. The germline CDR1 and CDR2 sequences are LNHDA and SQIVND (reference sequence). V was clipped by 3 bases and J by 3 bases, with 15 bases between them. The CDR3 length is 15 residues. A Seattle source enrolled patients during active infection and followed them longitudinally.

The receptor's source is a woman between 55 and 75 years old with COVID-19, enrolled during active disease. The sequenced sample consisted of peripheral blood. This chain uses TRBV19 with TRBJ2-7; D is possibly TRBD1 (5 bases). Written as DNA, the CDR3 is TGTGCCAGTAGTATTAAGAAGGACATGGGCTACGAGCAGTACTTC. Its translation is CASSIKKDMGYEQYF.